Reported below is one TCR beta chain. Its antigen remains undetermined. No per-base quality is available; no much larger clone lies one base away. Germline trimming: 2 bases from V, 7 bases from J; junction bases outside gene matches: 10. In the germline V gene, CDR1 corresponds to SGHRS and CDR2 to YFSETQ. The CDR3 runs 16 amino acids, cysteine and phenylalanine included. The read is trimmed to its CDR3 DNA, 48 bases read in frame from base 1. These data belong to a study of long-term antiretroviral therapy in people with HIV (dated by TCRdb to 2021 to 2024). Regarding the study in general: The earliest samples were collected about a decade before the 2015 WHO recommendation for immediate ART, when ART was typically delayed until CD4 counts fell. A retrospective serial study tested whether ART initiation and durable HIV suppression were associated with changes in peripheral blood TRB repertoire composition and diversity. A total of roughly 200 cryopreserved PBMC samples came from 25 to 35 adults with confirmed HIV infection and were collected serially over a mean of approximately six years (range 1-12). Among the approximately 27 participants with HIV, eleven to twelve were female. No cross-contamination during QIAcube processing was seen in test extractions of a monoclonal T-cell line run alongside 30 to 35 polyclonal samples.

The immunoSEQ hsTCRB v3.0 assay was used at survey level resolution to sequence the TRB variable region. The targeted TRB sequencing depth was roughly 40,000-55,000 T-cell genomes per sample. An Illumina MiSeq with a v3 150-cycle kit was used to sequence the pooled TRB libraries. From the authors' description of their analysis: Analysis of repertoires was carried out in R inside a reproducible Nextflow workflow spanning QC, data transformation and analysis. Custom analyses were implemented in LymphoSeq2, an R package for AIRR-Seq data exploration. After excluding several samples that yielded fewer than 5000 total TRB sequences, 190 or so HIV repertoires remained for analysis. Among the roughly 190 retained HIV repertoires, fewer than 65 were collected before ART initiation and around 130 after ART initiation. Repertoires were downsampled to 5000 TRB nucleotide sequences, with summary statistics averaged over 100 downsampling iterations. The analysis kept only TRB sequences whose CDR3 regions were at least seven amino acids long. Diversity was measured with a Shannon entropy-derived clonality score and the Gini coefficient. In the repertoire networks, any two of the top 5000 CDR3 amino acid sequences were connected whenever the two sequences differed by an edit distance of one. For TRB CDR3 amino acid sequences, antigen specificity groups and MHC restriction were predicted with GLIPH2. Known CMV, EBV, HIV or tissue antigen associations were flagged by matching CDR3 amino acid sequences against VDJdb and McPAS-TCR. Pre-ART, post-ART and control groups were compared with Wilcoxon signed-rank tests and Holm-Bonferroni correction. The immuneACCESS repertoire file appears here via TCRdb, limited to in-frame rearrangements. These files lack a portion of the clones; in checked studies, under half of the deficit traces to unresolved V genes, and the cause of the others is not known. That table gives V, J and clone size, and the DNA gave D and trimming. The sample table records over 10,000 clones; 70% to 80% of these occur just once. 14% of the sample is taken by the ten largest.

To be included, a participant needed at least one PBMC sample from before ART initiation plus at least two post-ART samples. All participants with HIV were treated in the United States of America. Before DNA extraction, cryopreserved samples containing roughly 1-10 million PBMC were thawed and washed. At the time of the earliest PBMC sample, participants with HIV were aged between about 20 and 60 years. Each participant contributed PBMC samples from 1-4 timepoints before ART initiation and 2-8 timepoints after ART initiation, with a median of 7 samples. For every participant, serial HIV viral load, CD4+ T-cell count, ART history and demographic data were obtained. Genomic DNA was extracted from unsorted PBMC with a Qiagen kit on a QIAcube, processed in batches of 12 samples. General findings and caveats noted by the study authors: The samples span the years 2004 to 2017, and the ART regimens used may be less effective than current regimens. Inferences about post-ART repertoire changes are limited because no data were available on ART adherence, viral resistance or therapy changes. Starting ART was linked to a significant rise in TRB diversity, yet even with long-term ART the diversity remained significantly lower than in transplant donor controls. Expanded TRB clones identified before ART initiation dominated the repertoire across all time points, though the dominance fluctuated and decreased in many PLHIV after ART. Because cell numbers in pre-ART samples were limited, unsorted PBMC were profiled instead of sorted CD4+ and CD8+ T cells. Narrower CDR3 length ranges were observed in HIV repertoires than in controls, and an antigen-experienced repertoire with only a slight naive shift after ART was suggested by the network structure. Owing to limited PBMC availability, only the TCR beta chain was sequenced, without alpha chain pairing.

In this chain, TRBV5-1 is recombined with TRBJ2-7; 12 central nucleotides agree with TRBD2. This TCR was recovered from a woman aged 18-29 years with HIV. The sequenced sample was unsorted PBMCs, obtained 1.3 years after starting antiretroviral therapy. The bases read TGCGCCAGCAGCTTCACCCTAGCGGGAGGGCCCAGTGAGCAGTACTTC. This codes for CASSFTLAGGPSEQYF.